The clone carrying this T cell receptor beta chain was observed many times. As it was prepared, the TCRbeta library received unique molecular identifiers. TCRdb itself ran the PCR reads through MiXCR, one entry per CDR3 protein. The repertoire includes fewer than 120,000 distinct CDR3 sequences, approximately 10% of them detected once, and approximately 7.9% sits in the top ten. This sample was included in a study of T-cell reconstitution after alpha-beta-depleted transplantation in children. CDR3 length: 15 amino acids. Trimming cost V 3 bases and J 2 bases; bases outside gene matches: 10. Germline V lookup: CDR1 DFQATT, CDR2 SNEGSKA (reference sequence).

V and J are TRBV20-1 and TRBJ2-7; 7 bases fit TRBD2. The material sequenced was PBMCs from the stem cell graft donor, taken from the stem cell graft. This clonotype originated in a human donor who donated a stem cell graft to a child with acute lymphoblastic leukemia. CDR3 in amino acids: CSARAGEGAPYEQYF. The CDR3 nucleotides read TGCAGTGCTAGGGCCGGGGAGGGAGCGCCCTACGAGCAGTACTTC.